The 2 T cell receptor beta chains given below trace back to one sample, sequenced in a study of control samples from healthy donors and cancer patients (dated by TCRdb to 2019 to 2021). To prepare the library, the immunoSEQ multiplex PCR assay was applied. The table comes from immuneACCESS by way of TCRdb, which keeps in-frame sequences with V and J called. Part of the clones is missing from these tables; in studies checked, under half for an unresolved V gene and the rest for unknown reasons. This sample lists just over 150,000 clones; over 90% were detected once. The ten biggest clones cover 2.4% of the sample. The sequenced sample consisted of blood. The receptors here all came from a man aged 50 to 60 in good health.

The CDR3 nucleotides read TGTGCCAGCAGCGTAAGTTCTAGCTCCTACAATGAGCAGTTCTTC. Amino acid sequence: CASSVSSSSYNEQFF. The rearrangement joins TRBV9 to TRBJ2-1; D is unresolved. The CDR3 totals 15 residues. V lost 1 base and J 0 bases, leaving 8 bases between the germline ends. Germline values: CDR1 SGDLS, CDR2 YYNGEE.

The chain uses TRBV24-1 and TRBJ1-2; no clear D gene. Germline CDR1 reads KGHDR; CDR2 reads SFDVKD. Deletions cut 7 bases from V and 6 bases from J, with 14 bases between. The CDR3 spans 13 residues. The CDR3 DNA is TGTGCCACCAGCGCAAGAACCCTAGATGGCTACACCTTC. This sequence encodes CATSARTLDGYTF.